Listed below are T cell receptor beta chains from one sample, sequenced in a study of cytomegalovirus exposure and HLA in healthy donors. Sequencing was performed with immunoSEQ multiplex PCR; in TCRdb, only in-frame clones are kept and a portion is missing. Found here are about 200,000 clones, about 87% of them singletons; the top ten hold more than 1.5%. Sequenced input: PBMCs. These receptors all stem from a woman aged 18-35 years in good health and CMV-seronegative. Each CDR3 is given with its conserved first and last residue. A D gene is named only where the DNA matches it firmly.

>TRBJ2-3|TRBV7-8|TRBD2
CASSFGLAGVTDTQYF
TGTGCCAGCAGCTTTGGACTAGCGGGGGTTACAGATACGCAGTATTTT
>TRBJ2-3|TRBV7-2|TRBD2
CASSLVPSGGYEDTQYF
TGTGCCAGCAGCTTAGTCCCTAGCGGGGGCTACGAAGATACGCAGTATTTT
>TRBJ1-2|TRBV4-1|TRBD1
CASSQTQGVVYGYTF
TGCGCCAGCAGCCAAACTCAGGGGGTAGTATATGGCTACACCTTC
>TRBJ2-1|TRBV6-1|TRBD2
CASSLRLARYNEQFF
TGTGCCAGCAGTCTAAGACTAGCTCGGTACAATGAGCAGTTCTTC
>TRBJ2-7|TRBV7-2|TRBD2
CASSAVAGGLYEQYF
TGTGCCAGCAGCGCAGTAGCGGGGGGGCTATACGAGCAGTACTTC
>TRBJ1-5|TRBV2|.
CASSLAGSSNQPQHF
TGTGCCAGCAGTCTGGCAGGTTCTAGCAATCAGCCCCAGCATTTT
>TRBJ1-5|TRBV29-1|.
CSVAGQYDQPQHF
TGCAGCGTAGCTGGACAGTACGATCAGCCCCAGCATTTT
>TRBJ2-1|TRBV6-1|.
CASSEGALSGDAYYNEQFF
TGTGCCAGCAGCGAAGGGGCGTTGTCGGGGGACGCATACTACAATGAGCAGTTCTTC
>TRBJ2-5|TRBV30|TRBD2
CAWSTGLAGAGETQYF
TGTGCCTGGAGTACGGGACTAGCGGGGGCGGGAGAGACCCAGTACTTC
>TRBJ2-2|TRBV5-1|.
CASSSGQNTGELFF
TGCGCCAGCAGCTCTGGACAGAACACCGGGGAGCTGTTTTTT
>TRBJ2-1|TRBV2|.
CASSEARGYNEQFF
TGTGCCAGCAGTGAAGCGCGGGGATACAATGAGCAGTTCTTC
>TRBJ1-1|TRBV29-1|TRBD1
CSVDKGARDTEAFF
TGCAGCGTTGACAAGGGGGCGCGGGACACTGAAGCTTTCTTT
>TRBJ2-3|TRBV28|.
CASSSTGGRRTDTQYF
TGTGCCAGCAGTTCAACGGGGGGCAGGCGCACAGATACGCAGTATTTT
>TRBJ2-3|TRBV7-2|TRBD2
CASSLVAGGTDTQYF
TGTGCCAGCAGCTTAGTAGCGGGAGGTACAGATACGCAGTATTTT